These 15 T cell receptor beta chains originate from one sample sequenced in a study of blood T cell repertoires in COVID-19. Generated by immunoSEQ multiplex PCR, the TCRdb table keeps only in-frame clones and is missing some. This sample has 200,000 to 250,000 clones, with roughly 85% found just once. The sequenced material came from peripheral blood. These receptor sequences come from a woman aged 80 or over with acute or convalescent COVID-19.

The V call is TRBV7-2, the J call TRBJ1-3; 9 nucleotides match TRBD1. This CDR3 comprises 18 residues. Germline lookup yields CDR1 SGHTA and CDR2 FQGNSA. V lost 2 bases and J lost 4; bases outside the gene matches: 12. CDR3 coding DNA: TGTGCCAGCAGCTTAATTCCCCCTACAGGGGGCTCCGGAAACACCATATATTTT. Protein product: CASSLIPPTGGSGNTIYF. The full variable domain, with the rest looked up from reference TRBV7-2 and TRBJ1-3, is GAGVSQSPSNKVTEKGKDVELRCDPISGHTALYWYRQSLGQGLEFLIYFQGNSAPDKSGLPSDRFSAERTGGSVSTLTIQRTQQEDSAVYLCASSLIPPTGGSGNTIYFGEGSWLTVV.

The V call is TRBV6-2 or TRBV6-3, the J call TRBJ1-2, with 11 bases aligning to TRBD1. The germline V gene encodes CDR1 MNHEY and CDR2 SVGEGT. The CDR3 length is 14 residues. Trimming took 2 bases from V and 4 from J; bases not matched to a gene: 0. CDR3 protein: CASSYGTGGYGYTF. The CDR3 DNA follows: TGTGCCAGCAGTTACGGGACAGGGGGCTATGGCTACACCTTC.

In its sample, this clone was seen once. This sequence joins TRBV5-1 and TRBJ1-4; possible D gene TRBD1, 6 bases. CDR3 length: 16 residues. Trimming took 5 bases from V and 3 from J, leaving 17 bases between them. CDR1 is SGHRS, CDR2 YFSETQ, per germline. This CDR3 reads CASSFVSGASNEKLFF. The CDR3, as DNA: TGCGCCAGCAGTTTCGTCTCAGGGGCGTCTAATGAAAAACTGTTTTTT.

The V gene is TRBV9, the J gene TRBJ2-3, with 8 bases aligning to TRBD1. J lost 5 bases, V lost 0 bases, and 5 bases had no gene match. Germline CDR1 and CDR2: SGDLS and YYNGEE. The CDR3 is made up of 15 amino acids. CDR3 sequence: CASSVGQGAGDTQYF. The CDR3 coding sequence is TGTGCCAGCAGCGTAGGGCAGGGGGCGGGAGATACGCAGTATTTT.

J is TRBJ2-1 and V is TRBV5-1, with 8 positions matching TRBD1. CDR3 length: 16 amino acids. Germline V gives CDR1 SGHRS, CDR2 YFSETQ. V dropped 0 bases and J dropped 3; count of bases not matched to a gene: 5. CDR3 bases: TGCGCCAGCAGCTTGGCCGGACAGGGCAACTACAATGAGCAGTTCTTC. Translation: CASSLAGQGNYNEQFF.

This chain uses TRBV4-2 with TRBJ1-2, with unresolved D. This CDR3 region has 15 residues. Germline CDR1 and CDR2: LGHNA and YNFKEQ. The V end lost 0 bases, the J end lost 0 bases, and 8 bases lay between the germline ends. CDR3 nucleotide sequence: TGTGCCAGCAGCCAAGATGCCGGGGCTAACTATGGCTACACCTTC. Translation gives CASSQDAGANYGYTF.

This clone has only one observation. The chain recombines TRBV15 with TRBJ2-1; D gene ambiguous. The CDR3 loop spans 13 amino acids. V was trimmed by 0 bases and J by 5 bases, leaving 5 bases between them. Germline V lookup: CDR1 LNHNV, CDR2 YYDKDF (reference sequence). The CDR3 is CATSRDPNNEQFF. The CDR3 nucleotides read TGTGCCACCAGCAGAGATCCCAACAATGAGCAGTTCTTC.

The chain links TRBV28 to TRBJ1-2; no clear D. CDR3 size: 12 residues. V was clipped by 8 bases and J by 8 bases, with 15 bases between them. Germline CDR1 reads MDHEN; CDR2 reads SYDVKM. This CDR3 reads CASGSSPSGYTF. The CDR3 DNA reads TGTGCCAGCGGGAGCAGTCCTAGCGGCTACACCTTC.

V gene TRBV3-1 (or the pseudogene TRBV3-2) combines with J gene TRBJ1-2; D not certain. The CDR3 spans 14 residues. Trimming pared 9 bases from V and 3 bases from J, leaving 17 bases between. The germline V gene has CDR1 LGHDT and CDR2 YNNKEL (reference sequence). Here the CDR3 reads CARLAFRLDYGYTF. The DNA of the CDR3 is TGTGCCAGGTTAGCCTTTAGGTTGGACTATGGCTACACCTTC.

The count of this clone is one. The chain recombines TRBV28 with TRBJ2-1, with D possibly being TRBD1 (6 bases). The CDR3 length is 16 residues. Per germline, CDR1 MDHEN and CDR2 SYDVKM. The V end lost 7 bases, the J end lost 0 bases, and 16 bases lay between the germline ends. CDR3 coding DNA: TGTGCCAGCAACAAAGGGTTGGGGGCCTCCTACAATGAGCAGTTCTTC. Translating it yields CASNKGLGASYNEQFF.

This clone was counted a single time. This rearrangement joins TRBV11-3 to TRBJ2-7, with a tentative D call TRBD1 (5 bases). CDR3 length: 15 residues. The V end lost 1 base, the J end lost 2 bases, and 12 bases lay between the germline ends. Germline CDR1 reads SGHNT; CDR2 reads YENEEA. CDR3 region: CASSLVREAPYEQYF. Written as DNA, the CDR3 is TGTGCCAGCAGCTTAGTCAGGGAAGCCCCCTACGAGCAGTACTTC.

In this sample, this clone turned up once. The chain recombines TRBV6-6 with TRBJ2-7; 7 nucleotides align to TRBD1. The CDR3 runs to 13 residues. Germline loops: CDR1 MNHNY, CDR2 SVGAGI (reference sequence). V shed 4 bases, J shed 0 bases, and the junction held 0 bases outside the gene matches. Here the CDR3 reads CASSWDSSYEQYF. DNA for the CDR3: TGTGCCAGCAGTTGGGACAGCTCCTACGAGCAGTACTTC.

J is TRBJ1-6 and V is TRBV28; TRBD1 is a possible D gene (6 bases). The CDR3 totals 13 residues. CDR1 MDHEN and CDR2 SYDVKM come from the germline V gene. V lost 8 bases and J 5 bases, leaving 10 bases between the germline ends. The CDR3 DNA reads as TGTGCCAGCGTTTGGACAGATAATTCACCCCTCCACTTT. Protein product: CASVWTDNSPLHF. Using reference TRBV28 and TRBJ1-6 for the parts outside the CDR3, the full variable domain is DVKVTQSSRYLVKRTGEKVFLECVQDMDHENMFWYRQDPGLGLRLIYFSYDVKMKEKGDIPEGYSVSREKKERFSLILESASTNQTSMYLCASVWTDNSPLHFGNGTRLTVT.

The chain couples TRBV6-1 to TRBJ2-7, with 8 bases lining up with TRBD1. From germline, CDR1 is MNHNS and CDR2 SASEGT. Trimming cost V 2 bases and J 2 bases; bases outside gene matches: 5. There are 15 residues in the CDR3. In nucleotides, the CDR3 is TGTGCCAGCAGTGAACAGGGGGCGATCCCCTACGAGCAGTACTTC. Translating gives CASSEQGAIPYEQYF.

The V and J genes are TRBV2 and TRBJ2-3; 9 nucleotides align to TRBD2. Germline V CDR1 and CDR2: SNHLY, FYNNEI. This CDR3 contains 15 residues. V gave up 6 bases and J gave up 6 bases; unmatched junction bases: 10. The CDR3 reads CASREGLAAVDTQYF. CDR3 nucleotides: TGTGCCAGCAGAGAGGGACTAGCAGCAGTTGATACGCAGTATTTT.